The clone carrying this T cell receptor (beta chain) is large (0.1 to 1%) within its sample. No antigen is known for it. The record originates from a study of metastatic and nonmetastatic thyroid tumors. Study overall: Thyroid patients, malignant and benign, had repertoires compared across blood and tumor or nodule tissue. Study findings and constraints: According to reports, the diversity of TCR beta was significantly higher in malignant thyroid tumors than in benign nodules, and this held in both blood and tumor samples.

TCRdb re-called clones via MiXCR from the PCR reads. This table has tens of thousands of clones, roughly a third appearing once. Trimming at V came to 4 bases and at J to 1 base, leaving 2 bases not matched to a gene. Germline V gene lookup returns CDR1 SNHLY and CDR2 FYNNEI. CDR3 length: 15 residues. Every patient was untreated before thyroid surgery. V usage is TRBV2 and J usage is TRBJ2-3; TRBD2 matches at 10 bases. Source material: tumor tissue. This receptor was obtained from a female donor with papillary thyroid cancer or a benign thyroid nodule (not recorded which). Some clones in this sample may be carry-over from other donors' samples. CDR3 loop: CASSASGRGTDTQYF. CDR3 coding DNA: TGTGCCAGCAGTGCCAGCGGGAGGGGCACAGATACGCAGTATTTT.